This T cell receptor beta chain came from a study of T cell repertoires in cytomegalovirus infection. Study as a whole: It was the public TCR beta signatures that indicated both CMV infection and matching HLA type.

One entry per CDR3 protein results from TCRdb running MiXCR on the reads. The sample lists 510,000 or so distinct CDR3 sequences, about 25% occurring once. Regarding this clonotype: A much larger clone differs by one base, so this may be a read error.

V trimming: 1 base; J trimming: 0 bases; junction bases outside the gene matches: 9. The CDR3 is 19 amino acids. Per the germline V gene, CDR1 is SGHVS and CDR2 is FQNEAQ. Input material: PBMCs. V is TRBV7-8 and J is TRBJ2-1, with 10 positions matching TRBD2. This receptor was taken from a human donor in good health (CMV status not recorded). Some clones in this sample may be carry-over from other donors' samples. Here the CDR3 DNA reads TGTGCCAGCAGCTTAGTGGCAGGGACTAGCGTGCGCTCCTACAATGAGCAGTTCTTC. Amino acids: CASSLVAGTSVRSYNEQFF. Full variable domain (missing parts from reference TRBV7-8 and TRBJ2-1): GAGVSQSPRYKVAKRGQDVALRCDPISGHVSLFWYQQALGQGPEFLTYFQNEAQLDKSGLPSDRFFAERPEGSVSTLKIQRTQQEDSAVYLCASSLVAGTSVRSYNEQFFGPGTRLTVL.